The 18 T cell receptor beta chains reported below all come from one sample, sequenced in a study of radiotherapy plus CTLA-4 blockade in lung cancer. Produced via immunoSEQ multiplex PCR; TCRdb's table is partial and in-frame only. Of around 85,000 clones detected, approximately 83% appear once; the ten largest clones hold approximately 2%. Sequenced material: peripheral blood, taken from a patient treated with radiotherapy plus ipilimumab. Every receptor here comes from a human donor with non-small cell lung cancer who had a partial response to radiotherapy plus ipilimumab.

The CDR3 bases are TGCAGTGCTGGGGGCGCCGTCGAGCAGTACTTC. Protein product: CSAGGAVEQYF. The V call is TRBV20-1, the J call TRBJ2-7; D possibly corresponds to TRBD1 (6 bases). Germline V gene lookup returns CDR1 DFQATT and CDR2 SNEGSKA (reference sequence). Trimming removed 5 bases at V and 6 bases at J, with 11 bases between. This CDR3 is built from 11 residues.

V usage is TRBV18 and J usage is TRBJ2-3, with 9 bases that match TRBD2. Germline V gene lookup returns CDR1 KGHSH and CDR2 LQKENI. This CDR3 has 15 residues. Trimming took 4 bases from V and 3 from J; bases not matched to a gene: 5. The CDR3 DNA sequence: TGTGCCAGCTCACGGTTAGCGGGAGAGACAGATACGCAGTATTTT. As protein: CASSRLAGETDTQYF.

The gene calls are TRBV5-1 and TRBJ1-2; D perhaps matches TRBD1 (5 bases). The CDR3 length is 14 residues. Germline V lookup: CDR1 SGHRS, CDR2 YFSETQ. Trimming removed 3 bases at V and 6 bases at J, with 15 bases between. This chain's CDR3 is CASSWQGKGHGYTF. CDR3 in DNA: TGCGCCAGCAGCTGGCAGGGTAAGGGGCATGGCTACACCTTC.

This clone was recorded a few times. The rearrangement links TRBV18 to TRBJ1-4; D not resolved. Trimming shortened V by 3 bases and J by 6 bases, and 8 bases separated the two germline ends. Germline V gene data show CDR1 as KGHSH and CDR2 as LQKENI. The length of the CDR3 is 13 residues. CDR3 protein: CASSPLRDEKLFF. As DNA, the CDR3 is TGTGCCAGCTCACCCCTCCGGGATGAAAAACTGTTTTTT. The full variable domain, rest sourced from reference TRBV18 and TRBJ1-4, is NAGVMQNPRHLVRRRGQEARLRCSPMKGHSHVYWYRQLPEEGLKFMVYLQKENIIDESGMPKERFSAEFPKEGPSILRIQQVVRGDSAAYFCASSPLRDEKLFFGSGTQLSVL.

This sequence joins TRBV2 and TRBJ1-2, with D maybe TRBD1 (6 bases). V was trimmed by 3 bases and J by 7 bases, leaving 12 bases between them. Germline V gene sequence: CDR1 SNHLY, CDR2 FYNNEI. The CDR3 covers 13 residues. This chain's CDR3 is CASSDRGARGYTF. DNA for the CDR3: TGTGCCAGCAGTGATCGGGGGGCGCGTGGCTACACCTTC.

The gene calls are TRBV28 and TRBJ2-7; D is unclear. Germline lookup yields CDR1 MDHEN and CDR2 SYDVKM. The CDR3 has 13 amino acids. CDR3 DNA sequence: TGTGTCGTTCGTGCAGGAAGCTCCTACGAGCAGTACGTC. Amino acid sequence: CVVRAGSSYEQYV.

As DNA, the CDR3 is TGTGCCAGCAGCTCAACAACGGGACTAGCGGGAGGGAATGAGCAGTTCTTC. Its translation is CASSSTTGLAGGNEQFF. The chain has TRBV11-2 and TRBJ2-1; 16 nucleotides line up with TRBD2. This CDR3 spans 17 amino acids. V gave up 4 bases and J gave up 7 bases; unmatched junction bases: 7. CDR1 SGHAT and CDR2 FQNNGV come from the germline V gene.

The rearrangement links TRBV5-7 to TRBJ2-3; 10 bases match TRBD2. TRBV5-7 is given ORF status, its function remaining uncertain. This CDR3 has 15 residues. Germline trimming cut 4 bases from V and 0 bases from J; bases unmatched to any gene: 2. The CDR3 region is CASSRGLASTDTQYF. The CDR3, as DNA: TGTGCCAGCAGCAGGGGACTAGCGAGCACAGATACGCAGTATTTT.

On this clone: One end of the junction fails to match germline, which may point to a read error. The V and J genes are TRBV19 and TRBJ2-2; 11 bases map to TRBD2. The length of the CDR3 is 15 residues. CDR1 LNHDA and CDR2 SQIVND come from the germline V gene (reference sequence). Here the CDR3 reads CASRIAGGYTGEPFF. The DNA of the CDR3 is TGTGCCAGTAGGATAGCGGGAGGGTACACCGGGGAGCCGTTTTTT.

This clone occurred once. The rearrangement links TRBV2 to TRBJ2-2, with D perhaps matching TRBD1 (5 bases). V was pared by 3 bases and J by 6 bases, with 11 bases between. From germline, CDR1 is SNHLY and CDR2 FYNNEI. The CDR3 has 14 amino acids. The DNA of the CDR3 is TGTGCCAGCAGTGACAGGGTTTTGGCCGGGGAGCTGTTTTTT. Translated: CASSDRVLAGELFF.

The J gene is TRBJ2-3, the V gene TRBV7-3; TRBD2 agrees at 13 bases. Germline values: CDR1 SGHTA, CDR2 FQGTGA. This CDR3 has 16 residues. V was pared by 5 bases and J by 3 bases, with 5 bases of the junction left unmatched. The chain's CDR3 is CASSRGTSGITDTQYF. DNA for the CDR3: TGTGCCAGCAGCCGAGGGACTAGCGGGATTACAGATACGCAGTATTTT.

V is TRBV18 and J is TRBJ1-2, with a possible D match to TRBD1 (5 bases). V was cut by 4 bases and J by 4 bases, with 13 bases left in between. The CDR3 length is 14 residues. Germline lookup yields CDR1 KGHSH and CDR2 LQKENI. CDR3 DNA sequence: TGTGCCAGCTCACAGACAGTCAACTCCTATGGCTACACCTTC. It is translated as CASSQTVNSYGYTF.

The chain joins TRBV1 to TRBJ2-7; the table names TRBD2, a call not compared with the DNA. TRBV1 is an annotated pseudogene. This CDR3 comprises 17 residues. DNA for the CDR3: TGCACCAGCAGCCAAGGGTCCCCCGGGAATCCCTCCTACGAGCAGTACGTC. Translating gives CTSSQGSPGNPSYEQYV.

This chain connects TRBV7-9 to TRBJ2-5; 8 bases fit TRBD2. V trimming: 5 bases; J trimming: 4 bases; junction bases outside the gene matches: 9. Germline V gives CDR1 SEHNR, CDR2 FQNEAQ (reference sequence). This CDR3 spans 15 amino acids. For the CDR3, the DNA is TGTGCCAGCAGCCGACCGTCAGCGGGAGTAGAGACCCAGTACTTC. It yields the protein CASSRPSAGVETQYF.

DNA of the CDR3: TGTGCCAGCAGTGAATCGTACAGCGGGGGGCCCCAGCATTTT. Translating gives CASSESYSGGPQHF. The rearrangement links TRBV6-1 to TRBJ1-5; D may be TRBD1 (5 bases). Per germline, CDR1 MNHNS and CDR2 SASEGT. V dropped 2 bases and J dropped 9 bases, with 14 bases sitting between them. The CDR3 runs 14 residues.

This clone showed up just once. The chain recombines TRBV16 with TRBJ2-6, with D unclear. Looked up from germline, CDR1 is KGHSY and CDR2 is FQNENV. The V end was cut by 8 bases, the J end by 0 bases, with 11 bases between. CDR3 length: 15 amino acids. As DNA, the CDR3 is TGTGCCAGCGGGCCTAACCCCTCTGGGGCCAACGTCCTGACTTTC. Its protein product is CASGPNPSGANVLTF.

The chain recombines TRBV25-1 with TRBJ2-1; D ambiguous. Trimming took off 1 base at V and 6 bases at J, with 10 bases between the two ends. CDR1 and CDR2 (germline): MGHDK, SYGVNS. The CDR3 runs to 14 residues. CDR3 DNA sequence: TGTGCCAGCAGTGAATCGTACGGTGCCAATGAGCAGTTCTTC. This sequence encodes CASSESYGANEQFF.

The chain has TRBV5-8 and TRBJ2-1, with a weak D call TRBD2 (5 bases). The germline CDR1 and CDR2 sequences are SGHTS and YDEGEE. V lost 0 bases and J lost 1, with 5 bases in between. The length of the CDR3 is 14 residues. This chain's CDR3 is CASSLGLSYNEQFF. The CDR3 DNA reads TGTGCCAGCAGCTTGGGACTATCCTACAATGAGCAGTTCTTC.